The source of this T cell receptor beta chain is a study of T-cell reconstitution after alpha-beta-depleted transplantation in children. Molecular barcoding with unique molecular identifiers was used for the TCRbeta library. TCRdb reprocessed the PCR reads with MiXCR, giving one entry per CDR3 protein. The table includes 900,000 or so distinct CDR3 sequences, 16% detected once. J lost 5 bases, V lost 4 bases, and 15 bases had no gene match. CDR3 size: 19 residues. Per germline, CDR1 KGHDR and CDR2 SFDVKD. Sequencing used PBMCs, mostly from graft donor cells, obtained 360 days after TCRalphabeta/CD19-depleted stem cell transplant. The origin of this receptor is a male patient younger than 18 who had a stem cell transplant for acute lymphoblastic leukemia, so the T cells may come from the graft donor. The chain is built from TRBV24-1 and TRBJ2-1; TRBD2 agrees at 11 bases. The CDR3 sequence is CATSDPTSGMLEKDNEQFF. The DNA for the CDR3 is TGTGCCACCAGTGACCCGACTAGCGGGATGCTGGAAAAGGACAATGAGCAGTTCTTC.